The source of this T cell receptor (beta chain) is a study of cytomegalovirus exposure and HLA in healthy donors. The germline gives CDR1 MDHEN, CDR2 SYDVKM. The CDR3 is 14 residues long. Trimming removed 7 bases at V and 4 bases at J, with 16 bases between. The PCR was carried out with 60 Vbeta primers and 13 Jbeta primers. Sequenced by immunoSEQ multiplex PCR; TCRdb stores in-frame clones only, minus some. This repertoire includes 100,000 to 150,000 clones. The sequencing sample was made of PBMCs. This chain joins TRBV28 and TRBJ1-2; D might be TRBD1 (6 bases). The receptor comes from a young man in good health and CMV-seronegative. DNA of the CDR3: TGTGCCAGCAACAGGGTAGGGAAAAGCTATGGCTACACCTTC. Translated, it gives CASNRVGKSYGYTF.